These 27 T cell receptor beta chains originate from one sample sequenced in a study of T cell clonotyping in hematopoietic cell transplantation. Time point in this sample: recipient sample about 28 days before transplant, after cytoreduction. Sequenced by immunoSEQ multiplex PCR; TCRdb stores in-frame clones only, minus some. The data contain 4,500 to 6,500 clones, around 84% of them singletons. The sequencing here drew on peripheral blood mononuclear cells, taken before stem cell transplant. The receptors were sampled from a man between 60 and 70 years old with acute myeloid leukemia. Some clones in this sample may be carry-over from other donors' samples.

This chain links TRBV5-4 with TRBJ2-7, with TRBD1 identical over 7 bases. The CDR3 covers 14 residues. Trimming removed 3 bases from V and 2 bases from J; junction bases left unmatched: 5. Germline values: CDR1 SGHNT, CDR2 YYREEE (reference sequence). Here the CDR3 reads CASSSQGKPYEQYF. CDR3 nucleotides: TGTGCCAGCAGCTCACAGGGGAAGCCCTACGAGCAGTACTTC. The complete variable domain, with remaining parts taken from reference TRBV5-4 and TRBJ2-7, reads ETGVTQSPTHLIKTRGQQVTLRCSSQSGHNTVSWYQQALGQGPQFIFQYYREEENGRGNFPPRFSGLQFPNYSSELNVNALELDDSALYLCASSSQGKPYEQYFGPGTRLTVT.

This rearrangement joins TRBV7-2 to TRBJ2-7; D might be TRBD2 (5 bases). Germline CDR1 SGHTA, CDR2 FQGNSA. CDR3 length: 13 amino acids. V shed 1 base and J shed 7 bases, with 11 bases lying between them. The CDR3 coding sequence is TGTGCCAGCAGCTTAGAAGAGGGAAGGGAGCAGTACTTC. Protein: CASSLEEGREQYF.

The rearrangement links TRBV5-1 to TRBJ2-7, with D possibly being TRBD1 (6 bases). Trimming stripped 1 base from V and 4 bases from J, with 12 bases between. Looked up from germline, CDR1 is SGHRS and CDR2 is YFSETQ. The CDR3 sequence is 14 residues long. The CDR3 DNA is TGCGCCAGCAGCTTGCAGGGGCGCAATTACGAGCAGTACTTC. Translating it yields CASSLQGRNYEQYF.

The V gene is TRBV5-1, the J gene TRBJ2-2; 8 bases fit TRBD1. The germline V gene has CDR1 SGHRS and CDR2 YFSETQ. CDR3 length equals 15 residues. J gave up 3 bases and V 5 bases, and 6 bases lay outside the gene matches. CDR3 DNA: TGCGCCAGCAGTTCTACGACAGGGGACACCGGGGAGCTGTTTTTT. It is translated as CASSSTTGDTGELFF. The entire variable domain, with the rest obtained from reference TRBV5-1 and TRBJ2-2, is as follows: KAGVTQTPRYLIKTRGQQVTLSCSPISGHRSVSWYQQTPGQGLQFLFEYFSETQRNKGNFPGRFSGRQFSNSRSEMNVSTLELGDSALYLCASSSTTGDTGELFFGEGSRLTVL.

The CDR3 reads CASSLWGDETQYF. CDR3 nucleotide sequence: TGCGCCAGCAGCTTATGGGGGGACGAGACCCAGTACTTC. The chain has TRBV5-1 and TRBJ2-5; D possibly corresponds to TRBD2 (6 bases). This CDR3 region has 13 residues. Germline V gene lookup returns CDR1 SGHRS and CDR2 YFSETQ. V lost 2 bases and J lost 5, with 10 bases in between. Full variable domain (outside the CDR3, taken from reference TRBV5-1 and TRBJ2-5): KAGVTQTPRYLIKTRGQQVTLSCSPISGHRSVSWYQQTPGQGLQFLFEYFSETQRNKGNFPGRFSGRQFSNSRSEMNVSTLELGDSALYLCASSLWGDETQYFGPGTRLLVL.

In this sample, this clone turned up once. This chain connects TRBV19 to TRBJ1-1, with D uncertain. CDR3 length: 15 amino acids. The germline gives CDR1 LNHDA, CDR2 SQIVND (reference sequence). V lost 5 bases to trimming and J lost 0 bases, with 13 bases between them. CDR3 coding DNA: TGTGCCAGTAGTGACCCATTGGGCATGAACACTGAAGCTTTCTTT. Protein product: CASSDPLGMNTEAFF. The whole variable domain, remainder taken from reference TRBV19 and TRBJ1-1, is DGGITQSPKYLFRKEGQNVTLSCEQNLNHDAMYWYRQDPGQGLRLIYYSQIVNDFQKGDIAEGYSVSREKKESFPLTVTSAQKNPTAFYLCASSDPLGMNTEAFFGQGTRLTVV.

The chain is built from TRBV11-3 and TRBJ2-1; D perhaps matches TRBD2 (6 bases). V dropped 5 bases and J dropped 10 bases, with 15 bases sitting between them. Germline lookup yields CDR1 SGHNT and CDR2 YENEEA. This CDR3 region has 13 residues. CDR3 in DNA: TGTGCCAGCAGCCCCAATGGTGGACTAGAGCAGTTCTTC. Its protein product is CASSPNGGLEQFF.

The chain recombines TRBV2 with TRBJ1-4; D is possibly TRBD1 (5 bases). V was clipped by 5 bases and J by 8 bases, with 12 bases between them. CDR1 is SNHLY and CDR2 is FYNNEI in the germline V gene. The CDR3 consists of 13 residues. The CDR3 DNA reads TGTGCCAGCAGTCTCATAGGGGTCGAAAAACTGTTTTTT. It encodes CASSLIGVEKLFF.

This clone was counted between two and nine times. This chain connects TRBV27 to TRBJ1-2; the D is unclear. V lost 3 bases to trimming and J lost 7 bases, with 15 bases between them. CDR3 length: 14 residues. CDR1 and CDR2 from the germline V gene are MNHEY and SMNVEV (reference sequence). CDR3 in amino acids: CASSFIGQERGYTF. The CDR3 region has the DNA TGTGCCAGCAGTTTTATCGGGCAGGAACGTGGCTACACCTTC.

The chain couples TRBV5-6 to TRBJ2-7, with 9 positions matching TRBD1. The CDR3 is 19 residues long. Germline trimming cut 2 bases from V and 3 bases from J; bases unmatched to any gene: 18. Germline V gene sequence: CDR1 SGHDT, CDR2 YYEEEE. CDR3 sequence reads: CASSLSSPGQGGALYEQYF. As DNA, the CDR3 is TGTGCCAGCAGCTTAAGCAGTCCGGGACAGGGTGGCGCGCTCTACGAGCAGTACTTC.

The rearrangement links TRBV19 to TRBJ2-7; D is possibly TRBD2 (6 bases). Deletions cut 0 bases from V and 4 bases from J, with 16 bases between. The germline V gene encodes CDR1 LNHDA and CDR2 SQIVND (reference sequence). This CDR3 is built from 16 residues. CDR3 sequence (DNA): TGTGCCAGTAGTATAGATGGGGGTAGCGGATCTTACGAGCAGTACTTC. Translation gives CASSIDGGSGSYEQYF.

The gene calls are TRBV28 and TRBJ2-3; unclear D gene. CDR3 length equals 16 residues. With 5 bases removed from V and 0 bases from J, the gap between germline ends came to 15 bases. From germline, CDR1 is MDHEN and CDR2 SYDVKM. CDR3 region: CASSQQVLTSTDTQYF. CDR3 DNA: TGTGCCAGCAGTCAACAAGTTTTGACTAGCACAGATACGCAGTATTTT.

J is TRBJ2-7 and V is TRBV10-1; 10 bases are a match to TRBD1. The CDR3 totals 15 residues. The germline CDR1 and CDR2 sequences are WNHNN and SYGVQD (reference sequence). The V gene end was trimmed by 0 bases and the J gene end by 5 bases; junction bases not matched to a gene: 4. DNA of the CDR3: TGCGCCAGCAGTGAGTCGGGACAGGGGACCCACGAGCAGTACTTC. This encodes CASSESGQGTHEQYF.

The chain employs TRBV28 and TRBJ2-7; D tentatively fits TRBD1 or TRBD2 (7 bases each). Germline V lookup: CDR1 MDHEN, CDR2 SYDVKM. V lost 9 bases to trimming and J lost 0 bases, with 27 bases between them. The CDR3 contains 18 residues. The CDR3 DNA is TGTGCCAGTCTTAAAAACCAGGGAGGGGACAGTCTCTCCTACGAGCAGTACTTC. This sequence encodes CASLKNQGGDSLSYEQYF.

The chain employs TRBV5-1 and TRBJ2-3, with TRBD1 matching 7 bases. The germline CDR1 and CDR2 sequences are SGHRS and YFSETQ. The trim removed 4 bases at V and 4 bases at J, leaving 3 bases unmatched. CDR3 length: 13 residues. CDR3 DNA: TGCGCCAGCAGCAAGGGACAGTCAGATACGCAGTATTTT. Its translation is CASSKGQSDTQYF.

This clone came up once. The chain recombines TRBV2 with TRBJ2-1; the match to TRBD1 covers 8 bases. V gave up 4 bases and J gave up 6 bases; unmatched junction bases: 2. This CDR3 is built from 13 residues. Germline CDR1 is SNHLY and CDR2 is FYNNEI. The CDR3 sequence: CASSGDRFNEQFF. The CDR3 DNA sequence: TGTGCCAGCAGTGGGGACAGGTTCAATGAGCAGTTCTTC.

The J gene is TRBJ1-5, the V gene TRBV19, with 8 bases fitting TRBD1. V lost 5 bases to trimming and J lost 6 bases; unmatched junction nucleotides: 9. The length of the CDR3 is 15 residues. Germline V gene data show CDR1 as LNHDA and CDR2 as SQIVND (reference sequence). The CDR3 nucleotides read TGTGCCAGTAGTCTCACGGACAGGGAGACTCAGCCCCAGCATTTT. Translation gives CASSLTDRETQPQHF.

This sequence joins TRBV5-4 and TRBJ2-2; D remains unclear. This CDR3 is 14 amino acids long. V was trimmed by 3 bases and J by 7 bases, leaving 13 bases between them. In germline, CDR1 is SGHNT, CDR2 YYREEE (reference sequence). CDR3 sequence: CASSYDTSSGELFF. The CDR3 DNA sequence: TGTGCCAGCAGCTATGACACGAGCAGCGGGGAGCTGTTTTTT.

This chain joins TRBV5-1 and TRBJ2-5; D unresolved. CDR3 size: 14 residues. Germline V CDR1 and CDR2: SGHRS, YFSETQ. V lost 4 bases to trimming and J lost 2 bases, with 12 bases between them. As DNA, the CDR3 is TGCGCCAGCAGCGTCTCTAGTGTGCAAGAGACCCAGTACTTC. This translates into CASSVSSVQETQYF. The full variable domain, its missing parts supplied by reference TRBV5-1 and TRBJ2-5, is KAGVTQTPRYLIKTRGQQVTLSCSPISGHRSVSWYQQTPGQGLQFLFEYFSETQRNKGNFPGRFSGRQFSNSRSEMNVSTLELGDSALYLCASSVSSVQETQYFGPGTRLLVL.

The CDR3, as DNA: TGTGCCAGCAGCGTACTCGGCAGTCTAGCGGGGGATACAGATACGCAGTATTTT. Its protein is CASSVLGSLAGDTDTQYF. The rearrangement joins TRBV9 to TRBJ2-3, with 10 positions matching TRBD2. Germline V gene sequence: CDR1 SGDLS, CDR2 YYNGEE. With 1 base clipped from V and 3 bases from J, the junction kept 11 bases outside the gene matches. CDR3 size: 18 residues.

The J gene is TRBJ2-3, the V gene TRBV6-5; D might be TRBD2 (5 bases). CDR3 size: 13 residues. Trimming shortened V by 6 bases and J by 4 bases, and 11 bases separated the two germline ends. CDR1 and CDR2 (germline): MNHEY, SVGAGI. This chain's CDR3 is CASSPPGADTQYF. The DNA of the CDR3 is TGTGCCAGCAGCCCCCCCGGGGCAGATACGCAGTATTTT.

V and J are TRBV2 and TRBJ1-2; D is perhaps TRBD1 (5 bases). V was trimmed by 7 bases and J by 3 bases, leaving 15 bases between them. The germline CDR1 and CDR2 sequences are SNHLY and FYNNEI. This CDR3 region has 14 residues. DNA of the CDR3: TGTGCCAGCATTCCAACGACAGCCTACTATGGCTACACCTTC. It specifies CASIPTTAYYGYTF.

This clone is large in the sample. The chain carries TRBV30 and TRBJ1-1, with D perhaps TRBD1 (6 bases). Germline V gene sequence: CDR1 GTSNPN, CDR2 SVGIG (reference sequence). V dropped 1 base and J dropped 7 bases, with 19 bases sitting between them. The CDR3 is made up of 15 amino acids. In nucleotides, the CDR3 is TGTGCCTGGAGTGCGACCCACAGGGATTATTATGAAGCTTTCTTT. It encodes CAWSATHRDYYEAFF.

V is TRBV19 and J is TRBJ2-6; D is uncertain. Per germline, CDR1 LNHDA and CDR2 SQIVND (reference sequence). This CDR3 contains 13 residues. Trimming shortened V by 7 bases and J by 3 bases, and 7 bases separated the two germline ends. The CDR3 is CASKVGGANVLTF. In DNA, the CDR3 is TGTGCCAGTAAAGTAGGTGGGGCCAACGTCCTGACTTTC. Full variable domain (rest looked up from reference TRBV19 and TRBJ2-6): DGGITQSPKYLFRKEGQNVTLSCEQNLNHDAMYWYRQDPGQGLRLIYYSQIVNDFQKGDIAEGYSVSREKKESFPLTVTSAQKNPTAFYLCASKVGGANVLTFGAGSRLTVL.

This chain connects TRBV9 to TRBJ1-2; weak D call: TRBD1 (5 bases). Germline V gene data show CDR1 as SGDLS and CDR2 as YYNGEE. This CDR3 spans 14 amino acids. The ends were cut back, 2 bases at V and 3 bases at J, with 11 bases in the middle. The CDR3 sequence is CASSVGALDYGYTF. The CDR3 region has the DNA TGTGCCAGCAGCGTTGGGGCTCTTGACTATGGCTACACCTTC. Drawing the rest from reference TRBV9 and TRBJ1-2, the complete variable domain is DSGVTQTPKHLITATGQRVTLRCSPRSGDLSVYWYQQSLDQGLQFLIQYYNGEERAKGNILERFSAQQFPDLHSELNLSSLELGDSALYFCASSVGALDYGYTFGSGTRLTVV.

This clone was counted between two and nine times. The rearrangement uses TRBV4-3 and TRBJ1-1; no definite D call. This CDR3 spans 13 amino acids. Germline CDR1 and CDR2: LGHNA and YSLEER. V shed 3 bases and J shed 2 bases, with 7 bases lying between them. This CDR3 reads CASSHRGNTEAFF. The CDR3, as DNA: TGCGCCAGCAGCCACCGCGGAAACACTGAAGCTTTCTTT.

This sequence joins TRBV4-1 and TRBJ2-3; 13 bases are a match to TRBD2. Germline CDR1 MGHRA, CDR2 YSYEKL. J lost 4 bases, V lost 3 bases, and 4 bases had no gene match. The CDR3 extends over 16 amino acids. CDR3 residues: CASSQTSGRTADTQYF. The CDR3 DNA reads as TGCGCCAGCAGCCAGACTAGCGGGAGGACCGCAGATACGCAGTATTTT.